In its sample, the clone carrying this T cell receptor beta chain was seen once. The data belong to a study of blood T cell repertoires in COVID-19. Looking at the study overall: Material from acute and convalescent COVID-19 was sourced from the United States, Italy and Spain.

Germline CDR1 MNHEY, CDR2 SVGAGI. The J segment lost 2 bases and the V segment lost 4 bases, leaving 2 bases of the junction unmatched. CDR3 size: 15 residues. The assay was immunoSEQ multiplex PCR, and TCRdb's table has in-frame clones only and misses some. The table lists about 170,000 clones, 87% of them singletons. The source of this sequence is a man in his late teens or twenties with active or convalescent COVID-19. The sequencing input was peripheral blood. This sequence joins TRBV6-5 and TRBJ2-1, with 10 bases that match TRBD2. In DNA form, the CDR3 reads TGTGCCAGCAGTTTAGCGGGAGGACCCTACAATGAGCAGTTCTTC. Protein product: CASSLAGGPYNEQFF.